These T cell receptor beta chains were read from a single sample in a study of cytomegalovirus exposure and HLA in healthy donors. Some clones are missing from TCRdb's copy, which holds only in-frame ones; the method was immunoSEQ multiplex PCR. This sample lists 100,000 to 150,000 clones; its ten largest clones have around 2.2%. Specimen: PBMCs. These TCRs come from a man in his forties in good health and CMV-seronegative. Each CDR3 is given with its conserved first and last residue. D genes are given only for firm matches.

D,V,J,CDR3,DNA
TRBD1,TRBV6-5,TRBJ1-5,CASSPAGTGYGLQHF,TGTGCCAGCAGTCCCGCCGGGACAGGGTACGGCCTCCAGCATTTT
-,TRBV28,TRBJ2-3,CASSTGADTQYF,TGTGCCAGCAGCACAGGCGCAGATACGCAGTATTTT
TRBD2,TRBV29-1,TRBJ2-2,CSGAGGPTGELFF,TGCAGCGGAGCGGGAGGGCCAACAGGGGAGCTGTTTTTT
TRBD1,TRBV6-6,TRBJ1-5,CASSYGQASNQPQHF,TGTGCCAGCAGCTACGGACAGGCTAGCAATCAGCCCCAGCATTTT
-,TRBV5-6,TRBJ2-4,CASSLDWASGNIQYF,TGTGCCAGCAGCTTGGATTGGGCTTCCGGAAACATTCAGTACTTC
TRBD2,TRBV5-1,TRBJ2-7,CASRSGSGDEQYF,TGCGCCAGCCGTAGCGGGAGCGGCGACGAGCAGTACTTC
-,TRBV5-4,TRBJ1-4,CASSLAQGTNEKLFF,TGTGCCAGCAGCTTGGCGCAGGGGACTAATGAAAAACTGTTTTTT
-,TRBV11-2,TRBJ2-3,CASSLEARDTQYF,TGTGCCAGCAGCTTAGAAGCACGAGATACGCAGTATTTT
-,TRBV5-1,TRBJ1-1,CASSLEGPGNTEAFF,TGCGCCAGCAGCTTAGAGGGTCCGGGGAACACTGAAGCTTTCTTT
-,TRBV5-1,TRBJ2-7,CASSFGGGTDEQYF,TGCGCCAGCAGCTTCGGGGGTGGTACGGACGAGCAGTACTTC
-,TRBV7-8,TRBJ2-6,CASSRRIDSSGANVLTF,TGTGCCAGCAGCCGACGGATAGACAGCTCTGGGGCCAACGTCCTGACTTTC
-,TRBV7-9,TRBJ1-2,CASSYRRVGDYGYTF,TGTGCCAGCAGCTACCGGAGGGTGGGAGACTATGGCTACACCTTC
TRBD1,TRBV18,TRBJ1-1,CASSPVEGQGTAFF,TGTGCCAGCTCACCGGTGGAGGGACAGGGCACAGCTTTCTTT
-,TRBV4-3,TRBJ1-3,CASSQGGEQGNTIYF,TGCGCCAGCAGCCAAGGGGGGGAACAGGGAAACACCATATATTTT
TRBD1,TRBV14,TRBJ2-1,CASSRSQGAFYNEQFF,TGTGCCAGCAGCCGCTCTCAGGGGGCGTTTTACAATGAGCAGTTCTTC
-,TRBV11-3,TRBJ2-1,CASSQIGIQGSEQFF,TGTGCCAGCAGCCAGATAGGGATACAGGGTAGTGAGCAGTTCTTC
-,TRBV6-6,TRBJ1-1,CASSPRGGNTEAFF,TGTGCCAGCAGTCCCCGCGGGGGGAACACTGAAGCTTTCTTT
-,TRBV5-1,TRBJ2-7,CASSLTGTYEQYF,TGCGCCAGCAGCTTGACAGGTACCTACGAGCAGTACTTC
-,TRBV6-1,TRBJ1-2,CASSAGIDYGYTF,TGTGCCAGCAGTGCCGGGATCGACTATGGCTACACCTTC
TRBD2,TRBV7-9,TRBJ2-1,CASSLSGQGASTSGGKQFF,TGTGCCAGCAGCTTATCTGGGCAGGGGGCGTCGACTAGCGGGGGGAAGCAGTTCTTC